Listed here are 20 T cell receptor beta chains from one sample, sequenced in a study of siplizumab effects on memory and regulatory T cells. Profiling relied on immunoSEQ multiplex PCR, and the TCRdb table lists in-frame clones only, not all of them. Of approximately 100,000 clones in the sample, 93% are singletons; the top ten hold roughly 0.59%. Sequencing was performed on Tregs sorted from blood. These receptors came from a human donor in good health.

V usage is TRBV7-9 and J usage is TRBJ1-6; TRBD1 matches 7 bases. The CDR3 extends over 14 amino acids. V was pared by 5 bases and J by 4 bases, with 2 bases of the junction left unmatched. CDR1 and CDR2 (germline): SEHNR, FQNEAQ (reference sequence). The CDR3: CASSGQEYNSPLHF. The CDR3 region has the DNA TGTGCCAGCAGCGGACAGGAATATAATTCACCCCTCCACTTT.

A few counts support this clone. The chain uses TRBV10-3 and TRBJ2-5; D not certain. The germline V and J ends were trimmed by 3 bases and 0 bases, with 5 bases remaining between them. The CDR3 runs 13 residues. Germline V gene sequence: CDR1 ENHRY, CDR2 SYGVKD. In DNA form, the CDR3 reads TGTGCCATCAGTGATGGCTACCAAGAGACCCAGTACTTC. It codes for CAISDGYQETQYF.

This chain connects TRBV4-2 to TRBJ1-1; weak D call: TRBD1 (5 bases). Germline loops: CDR1 LGHNA, CDR2 YNFKEQ. The germline V and J ends were trimmed by 1 base and 2 bases, with 14 bases remaining between them. The CDR3 extends over 16 amino acids. For the CDR3, the DNA is TGTGCCAGCAGCCAAGCGCGGGCAGGGTTCAACACTGAAGCTTTCTTT. Translated: CASSQARAGFNTEAFF.

The CDR3 DNA reads as TGTGCCAGCAGCCAAAATCGGGACAGTATGAACACTGAAGCTTTCTTT. Encoded protein: CASSQNRDSMNTEAFF. The J gene is TRBJ1-1, the V gene TRBV5-6; 7 nucleotides align to TRBD1. The CDR3 contains 16 residues. With V trimmed by 4 bases and J by 0 bases, 9 bases remained unmatched. Germline CDR1 SGHDT, CDR2 YYEEEE.

This chain uses TRBV18 with TRBJ2-7; 11 bases are a match to TRBD1. The CDR3 loop spans 12 amino acids. CDR1 and CDR2 (germline): KGHSH, LQKENI. V gave up 5 bases and J gave up 12 bases; unmatched junction bases: 6. CDR3 DNA sequence: TGTGCCAGCTCATCCGGACAGGGGGCCATGTACTTC. Its translation: CASSSGQGAMYF. Full variable domain (rest looked up from reference TRBV18 and TRBJ2-7): NAGVMQNPRHLVRRRGQEARLRCSPMKGHSHVYWYRQLPEEGLKFMVYLQKENIIDESGMPKERFSAEFPKEGPSILRIQQVVRGDSAAYFCASSSGQGAMYFGPGTRLTVT.

The chain is built from TRBV12-5 and TRBJ2-5; 9 bases line up with TRBD2. The CDR3 is made up of 15 amino acids. The ends lost 5 bases at V and 0 bases at J; junction bases unmatched: 4. Germline lookup yields CDR1 LGHNT and CDR2 FRNRAP. In DNA form, the CDR3 reads TGTGCTAGTGGTCCAAGCGGGAGGCACCAAGAGACCCAGTACTTC. It is translated as CASGPSGRHQETQYF.

V and J are TRBV30 and TRBJ2-2, with 8 bases that match TRBD2. V lost 4 bases and J lost 6; bases outside the gene matches: 4. Germline CDR1 GTSNPN, CDR2 SVGIG (reference sequence). The CDR3 spans 13 residues. In nucleotides, the CDR3 is TGTGCCTGGACCCGGGGGGGGGCCGGGGAGCTGTTTTTT. This encodes CAWTRGGAGELFF.

V gene TRBV29-1 combines with J gene TRBJ1-1, with D possibly TRBD1 on 6 matching bases. The CDR3 consists of 13 residues. Germline V gene data show CDR1 as SQVTM and CDR2 as ANQGSEA. V lost 8 bases to trimming and J lost 0 bases, with 13 bases between them. The CDR3 loop reads CSPGTLVNTEAFF. In DNA form, the CDR3 reads TGCAGCCCAGGGACACTAGTGAACACTGAAGCTTTCTTT.

This rearrangement joins TRBV2 to TRBJ1-1; 9 bases fit TRBD1. V lost 7 bases to trimming and J lost 11 bases; unmatched junction nucleotides: 5. This CDR3 region has 11 residues. The germline V gene encodes CDR1 SNHLY and CDR2 FYNNEI. For the CDR3, the DNA is TGTGCCAGCAACTTACAGGGGGCGGCTTTCTTT. This encodes CASNLQGAAFF.

The chain recombines TRBV9 with TRBJ2-7; the D gene is possibly TRBD2 (6 bases). This CDR3 comprises 15 residues. The germline gives CDR1 SGDLS, CDR2 YYNGEE. Trimming shortened V by 0 bases and J by 4 bases, and 14 bases separated the two germline ends. DNA of the CDR3: TGTGCCAGCAGCGTAGGGGTGGCGGGGTTTTACGAGCAGTACTTC. Translating gives CASSVGVAGFYEQYF.

The chain uses TRBV6-5 and TRBJ2-7; D remains ambiguous. Germline V gene data show CDR1 as MNHEY and CDR2 as SVGAGI. Trimming took 2 bases from V and 0 from J, leaving 8 bases between them. The CDR3 consists of 14 residues. CDR3 nucleotides: TGTGCCAGCAGTTACAGGGCCACCTCCTACGAGCAGTACTTC. Its protein product is CASSYRATSYEQYF.

The sample holds one count of this clone. The genes are TRBV7-6 and TRBJ2-5; maybe TRBD2 (5 bases). The CDR3 has 13 residues. V lost 1 base, J lost 7 bases, and 10 bases lay in between. Germline assignment: CDR1 SGHVS and CDR2 FNYEAQ. The CDR3 sequence: CASSLGGEGTQYF. CDR3 sequence (DNA): TGTGCCAGCAGCTTAGGGGGAGAGGGGACCCAGTACTTC. Full variable domain (rest looked up from reference TRBV7-6 and TRBJ2-5): GAGVSQSPRYKVTKRGQDVALRCDPISGHVSLYWYRQALGQGPEFLTYFNYEAQQDKSGLPNDRFSAERPEGSISTLTIQRTEQRDSAMYRCASSLGGEGTQYFGPGTRLLVL.

CDR3 nucleotides: TGTGCCAGCAGCGTAGAAGCCAGGGGCGATACGCAGTATTTT. Its protein is CASSVEARGDTQYF. The V gene is TRBV9, the J gene TRBJ2-3; TRBD1 is a possible D gene (6 bases). The CDR3 totals 14 residues. Per germline, CDR1 SGDLS and CDR2 YYNGEE. The V end lost 0 bases, the J end lost 6 bases, and 11 bases lay between the germline ends.

V and J are TRBV7-9 and TRBJ2-2, with TRBD1 as a possible D gene (5 bases). Trimming removed 2 bases from V and 0 bases from J, with 19 bases in between. This CDR3 is built from 19 residues. Germline V gene lookup returns CDR1 SEHNR and CDR2 FQNEAQ (reference sequence). The CDR3 sequence: CASSLLAGWASANTGELFF. In DNA form, the CDR3 reads TGTGCCAGCAGCTTATTGGCAGGGTGGGCGTCAGCGAACACCGGGGAGCTGTTTTTT.

The J gene is TRBJ2-3, the V gene TRBV10-1; TRBD2 might be the D (5 bases). Germline values: CDR1 WNHNN, CDR2 SYGVQD (reference sequence). This CDR3 is built from 14 residues. V lost 3 bases and J 2 bases, leaving 9 bases between the germline ends. CDR3 residues: CASSEGRDTDTQYF. In DNA, the CDR3 is TGCGCCAGCAGTGAAGGACGGGACACAGATACGCAGTATTTT.

This chain links TRBV7-9 with TRBJ2-5; D gene uncertain. Trimming left V 1 base short and J 5 bases short, with 14 bases between. Germline-derived CDR1 and CDR2 are SEHNR and FQNEAQ (reference sequence). The length of the CDR3 is 15 residues. CDR3 region: CASSLVAGWFETQYF. The CDR3 DNA is TGTGCCAGCAGCTTAGTGGCTGGGTGGTTCGAGACCCAGTACTTC.

The DNA for the CDR3 is TGTGCCTGGAGAGGGGGGGGCTACGAGCAGTACTTC. This sequence encodes CAWRGGGYEQYF. This sequence joins TRBV30 and TRBJ2-7; weak D call: TRBD2 (7 bases). Trimming pared 3 bases from V and 3 bases from J, leaving 9 bases between. Germline CDR1 reads GTSNPN; CDR2 reads SVGIG (reference sequence). The CDR3 consists of 12 residues.

The chain joins TRBV10-3 to TRBJ2-3; 7 bases align to TRBD1. Losses at the gene ends were 6 bases for V and 3 bases for J; bases not matched to a gene: 0. This CDR3 has 12 residues. Germline lookup yields CDR1 ENHRY and CDR2 SYGVKD. The CDR3: CAIRTGTDTQYF. The CDR3 bases are TGTGCCATCAGGACAGGGACAGATACGCAGTATTTT.

The gene calls are TRBV18 and TRBJ1-3; D call uncertain. The CDR3 is made up of 18 amino acids. Trimming took 3 bases from V and 0 from J, leaving 18 bases between them. Germline lookup yields CDR1 KGHSH and CDR2 LQKENI. CDR3 sequence (DNA): TGTGCCAGCTCACCTAACATTCTCCGAGGCTTCTCTGGAAACACCATATATTTT. This codes for CASSPNILRGFSGNTIYF.

This chain links TRBV19 with TRBJ1-2, with 9 bases identical to TRBD1. Germline assignment: CDR1 LNHDA and CDR2 SQIVND (reference sequence). V shed 5 bases and J 7 bases; nucleotides not matched to a gene: 8. The CDR3 length is 14 residues. The CDR3 protein is CASSPRGTGSGYTF. CDR3 nucleotide sequence: TGTGCCAGTAGTCCACGAGGGACAGGGAGTGGCTACACCTTC.